This T cell receptor (beta chain) was observed in a study of blood T cell repertoires in COVID-19 (TCRdb year 2020). For context, the study as a whole: Samples from collaborators originated in the United States, Italy and Spain and spanned both the acute and convalescent phases of COVID-19. Deeply sampled blood TCRbeta repertoires from subjects exposed to, actively infected with, or recovered from COVID-19 were included in the dataset. The sample metadata nearly always contained a de-identified subject ID, COVID-19 status, age in years and sex. HLA class I and class II types, where available, came from metadata supplied by the sample provider rather than from assay-based typing. Samples were obtained from the ongoing ImmuneRACE study (first 160 participants) and from 1,200 or so subjects provided by 6 global collaborators. The repertoires were released in a freely available public database intended as a resource for research on the immune response to SARS-CoV-2. The prospective study material was composed of cDNA or gDNA derived from T cells, B-cell-depleted T cells, or PBMCs.

TCRbeta CDR3 regions were amplified from genomic DNA by means of the immunoSEQ Assay, a bias-controlled multiplex PCR. In the original analysis: Within the assay, amplification of reference gene primers was used to estimate how many nucleated cells each sample contained. To quantify the absolute abundance of each unique TCRbeta CDR3 rearrangement, sequence reads were collapsed and filtered. For each sample, productive Simpson clonality was calculated as the square root of Simpson's diversity index over productive rearrangements. TCRdb stores this immuneACCESS table with in-frame sequences only. Part of the clones is absent; in the studies checked, under half of the shortfall reflects unresolved V genes, and no reason is known for the rest. D and trimming were read from the DNA, whereas the V and J calls and clone size are those reported in that table. The sample yields around 190,000 clones; roughly 77% were counted once. 7.5% to 10% of the sample is in the top ten clones.

Trimming at the junction amounts to 5 bases on V and 13 bases on J, and the germline ends lie 15 bases apart. The CDR3 runs 12 residues from the cysteine to the phenylalanine. The read is trimmed to its CDR3 DNA, 36 bases read in frame from base 1. Reading the germline V gene gives CDR1 SGHTA and CDR2 FQGTGA. Paper-wide results and their limitations: The quantity of clinical and demographic metadata differed by source and by participant and was supplied without curation.

Participants in the prospective study were aged roughly 18 to 95 years, lived in 20 to 25 United States geographic areas, and enrolled through a virtual design. In the prospective study, cohorts were assigned on the basis of participant-reported clinical history obtained from a screening survey and a study questionnaire. Recovered participants in ImmuneRACE Cohort 3 were defined by two consecutive negative NP/OP PCR tests, clearance by a healthcare professional, or resolution of symptoms. In the prospective study, mobile phlebotomists collected whole blood, serum and a nasopharyngeal or oropharyngeal swab from each participant. Participants in the prospective study had the option to provide additional blood draws and questionnaires over an approximately 2-month period. Blood samples from the prospective study were shipped frozen or at room temperature prior to DNA extraction. Regarding this clone: Its antigen is still unknown. Base qualities are not at hand, and no much larger clone is one base apart.

The receptor chain draws on TRBV7-3 and TRBJ2-1, and TRBD2 may be the D gene, going by 5 matching bases. Sequenced input: PBMCs or T cells enriched from blood (not recorded which). The sequence was collected from a man between 40 and 49 years old who had recovered from COVID-19. The DNA sequence reads TGTGCCAGCAGCCCTCGAGAGGGCCGACAGTTCTTC. Translated, it reads CASSPREGRQFF. With all but the CDR3 taken from the reference TRBV7-3 and TRBJ2-1 genes, the full variable domain is: GAGVSQTPSNKVTEKGKYVELRCDPISGHTALYWYRQSLGQGPEFLIYFQGTGAADDSGLPNDRFFAVRPEGSVSTLKIQRTERGDSAVYLCASSPREGRQFFGPGTRLTVL.